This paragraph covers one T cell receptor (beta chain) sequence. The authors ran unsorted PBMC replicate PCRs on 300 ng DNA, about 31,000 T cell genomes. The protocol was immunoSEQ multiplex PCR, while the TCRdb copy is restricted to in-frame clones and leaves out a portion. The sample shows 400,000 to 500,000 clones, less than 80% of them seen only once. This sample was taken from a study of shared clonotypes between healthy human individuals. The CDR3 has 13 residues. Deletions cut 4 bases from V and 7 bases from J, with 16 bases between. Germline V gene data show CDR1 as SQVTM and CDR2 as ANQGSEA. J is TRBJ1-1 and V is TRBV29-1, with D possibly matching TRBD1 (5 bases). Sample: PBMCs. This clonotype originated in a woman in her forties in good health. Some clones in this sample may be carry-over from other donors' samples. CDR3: CSVGGASSVEAFF. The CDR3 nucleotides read TGCAGCGTTGGAGGGGCGTCAAGTGTTGAAGCTTTCTTT. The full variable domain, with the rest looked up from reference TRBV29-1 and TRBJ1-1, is SAVISQKPSRDICQRGTSLTIQCQVDSQVTMMFWYRQQPGQSLTLIATANQGSEATYESGFVIDKFPISRPNLTFSTLTVSNMSPEDSSIYLCSVGGASSVEAFFGQGTRLTVV.